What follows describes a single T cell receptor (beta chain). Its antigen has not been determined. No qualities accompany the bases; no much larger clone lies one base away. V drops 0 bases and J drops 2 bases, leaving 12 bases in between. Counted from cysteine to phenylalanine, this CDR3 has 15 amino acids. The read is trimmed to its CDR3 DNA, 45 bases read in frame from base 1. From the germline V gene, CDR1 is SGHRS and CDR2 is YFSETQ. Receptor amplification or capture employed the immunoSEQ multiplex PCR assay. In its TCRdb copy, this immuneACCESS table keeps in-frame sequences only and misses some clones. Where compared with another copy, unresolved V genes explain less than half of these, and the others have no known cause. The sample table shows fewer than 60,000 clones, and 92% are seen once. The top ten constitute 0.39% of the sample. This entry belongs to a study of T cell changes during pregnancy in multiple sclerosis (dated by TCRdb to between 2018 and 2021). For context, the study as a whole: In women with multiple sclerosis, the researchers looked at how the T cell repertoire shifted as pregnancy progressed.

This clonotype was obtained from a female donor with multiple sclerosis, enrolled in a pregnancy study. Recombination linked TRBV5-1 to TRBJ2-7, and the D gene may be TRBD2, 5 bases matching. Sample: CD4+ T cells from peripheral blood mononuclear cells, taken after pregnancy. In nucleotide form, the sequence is TGCGCCAGCAGCTTGGGTCTCCCCGGGACCTACGAGCAGTACTTC. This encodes CASSLGLPGTYEQYF.